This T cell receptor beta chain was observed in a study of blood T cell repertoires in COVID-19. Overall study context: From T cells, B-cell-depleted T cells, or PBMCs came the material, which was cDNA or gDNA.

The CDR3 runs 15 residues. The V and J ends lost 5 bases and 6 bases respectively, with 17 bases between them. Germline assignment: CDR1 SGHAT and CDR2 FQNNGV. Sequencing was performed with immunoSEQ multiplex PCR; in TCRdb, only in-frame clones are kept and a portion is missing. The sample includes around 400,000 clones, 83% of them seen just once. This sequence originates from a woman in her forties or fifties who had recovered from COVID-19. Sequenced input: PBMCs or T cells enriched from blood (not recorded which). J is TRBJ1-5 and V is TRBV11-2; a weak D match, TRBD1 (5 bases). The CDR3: CASSLGEGAPQPQHF. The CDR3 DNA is TGTGCCAGCAGCCTAGGGGAGGGAGCCCCTCAGCCCCAGCATTTT.